This T cell receptor (beta chain) was sequenced during a study of cytomegalovirus exposure and HLA in healthy donors. Regarding the study as a whole: The study labeled more than 150 TCR beta chains cytomegalovirus-associated. In an earlier analysis, about 87% or about 30%: the productive usage of most TCR beta V segments.

Regarding donors, all were healthy bone marrow donors. This CDR3 has 15 residues. V was pared by 2 bases and J by 6 bases, with 18 bases between. Germline V gene sequence: CDR1 SGHRS, CDR2 YFSETQ. Note on this clone: Antigen: not known.

The PCR was carried out with 60 Vbeta primers and 13 Jbeta primers. In the authors' workflow: Later, some 75 million unique TCR beta chains were counted in an analysis, and 8.5 million to 13 million of them were shared. Method: immunoSEQ multiplex PCR; TCRdb's copy keeps in-frame clones and lacks some. V and J calls and clone size are as listed in that table; D and trimming were resolved from the DNA. Among some 100,000 clones listed, around three quarters were seen once. Material: PBMCs. The chain links TRBV5-1 to TRBJ2-7, with D possibly matching TRBD1 (6 bases). The receptor was isolated from a man over 45 in good health and CMV-seropositive. CDR3 loop: CASSFQGTSTCEQYF. In DNA, the CDR3 is TGCGCCAGCAGCTTTCAGGGGACATCCACCTGCGAGCAGTACTTC.